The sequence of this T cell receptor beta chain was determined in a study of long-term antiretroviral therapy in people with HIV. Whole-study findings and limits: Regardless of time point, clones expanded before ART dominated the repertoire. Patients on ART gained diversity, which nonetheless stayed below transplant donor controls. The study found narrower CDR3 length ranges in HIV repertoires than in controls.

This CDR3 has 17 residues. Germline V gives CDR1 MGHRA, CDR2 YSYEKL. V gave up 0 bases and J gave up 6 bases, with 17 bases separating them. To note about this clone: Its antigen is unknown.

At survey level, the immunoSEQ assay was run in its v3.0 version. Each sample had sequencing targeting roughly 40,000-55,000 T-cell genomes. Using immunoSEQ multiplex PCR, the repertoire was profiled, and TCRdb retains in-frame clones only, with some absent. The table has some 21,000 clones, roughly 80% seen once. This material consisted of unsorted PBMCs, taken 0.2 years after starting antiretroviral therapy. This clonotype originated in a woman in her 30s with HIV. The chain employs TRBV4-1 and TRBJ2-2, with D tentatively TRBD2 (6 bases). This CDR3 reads CASSQDPRDLRAGELFF. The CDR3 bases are TGCGCCAGCAGCCAAGATCCGCGGGACCTTCGAGCCGGGGAGCTGTTTTTT.